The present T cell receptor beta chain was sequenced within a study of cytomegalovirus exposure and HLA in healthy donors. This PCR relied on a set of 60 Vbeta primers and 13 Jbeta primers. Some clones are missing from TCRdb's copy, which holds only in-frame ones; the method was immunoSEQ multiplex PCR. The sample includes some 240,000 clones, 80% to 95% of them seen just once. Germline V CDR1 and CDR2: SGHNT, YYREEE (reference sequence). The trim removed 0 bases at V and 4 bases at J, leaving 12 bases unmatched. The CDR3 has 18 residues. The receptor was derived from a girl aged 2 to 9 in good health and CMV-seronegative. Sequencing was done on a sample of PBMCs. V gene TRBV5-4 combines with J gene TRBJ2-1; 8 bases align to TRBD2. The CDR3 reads CASSLGGRGLVGYNEQFF. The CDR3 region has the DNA TGTGCCAGCAGCTTGGGGGGGAGGGGACTAGTGGGGTACAATGAGCAGTTCTTC.